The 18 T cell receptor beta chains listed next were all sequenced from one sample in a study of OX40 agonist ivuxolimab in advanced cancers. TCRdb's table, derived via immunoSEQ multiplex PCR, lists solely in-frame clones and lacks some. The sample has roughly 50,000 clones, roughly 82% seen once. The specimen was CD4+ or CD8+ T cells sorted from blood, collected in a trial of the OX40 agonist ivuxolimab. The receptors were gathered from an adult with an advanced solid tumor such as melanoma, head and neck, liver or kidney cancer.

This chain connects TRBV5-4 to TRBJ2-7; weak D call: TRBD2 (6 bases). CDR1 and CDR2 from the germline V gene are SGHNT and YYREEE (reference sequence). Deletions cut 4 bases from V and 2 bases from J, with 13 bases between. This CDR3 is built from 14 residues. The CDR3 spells CASSPGTSAYEQYF. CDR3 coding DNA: TGTGCCAGCAGCCCGGGGACTTCAGCCTACGAGCAGTACTTC.

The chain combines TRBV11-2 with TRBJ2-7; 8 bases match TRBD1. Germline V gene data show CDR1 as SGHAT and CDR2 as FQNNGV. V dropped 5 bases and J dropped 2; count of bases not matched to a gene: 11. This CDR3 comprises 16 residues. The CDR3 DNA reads TGTGCCAGCAGCGCTAGGCTGGACAGGGATCCCTACGAGCAGTACTTC. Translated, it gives CASSARLDRDPYEQYF.

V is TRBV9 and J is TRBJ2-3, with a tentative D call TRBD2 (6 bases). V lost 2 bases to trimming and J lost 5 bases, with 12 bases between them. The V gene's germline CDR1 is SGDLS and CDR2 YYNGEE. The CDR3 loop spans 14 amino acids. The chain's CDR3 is CASSVGRGRDTQYF. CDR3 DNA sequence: TGTGCCAGCAGCGTCGGGCGGGGAAGAGATACGCAGTATTTT.

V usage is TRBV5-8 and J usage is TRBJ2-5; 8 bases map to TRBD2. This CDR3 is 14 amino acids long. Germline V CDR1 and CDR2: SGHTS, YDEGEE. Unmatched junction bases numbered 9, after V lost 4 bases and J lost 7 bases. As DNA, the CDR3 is TGTGCCAGCAGCCCTATAGCGGGATTAGCGACCCAGTACTTC. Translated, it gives CASSPIAGLATQYF.

CDR3 residues: CASSSPRDAYEQYF. CDR3 DNA sequence: TGTGCCAGCAGCTCTCCCCGGGACGCCTACGAGCAGTACTTC. This sequence joins TRBV5-4 and TRBJ2-7; the D call may be TRBD1 or TRBD2 (5 bases each). Trimming stripped 3 bases from V and 2 bases from J, with 12 bases between. Germline CDR1 SGHNT, CDR2 YYREEE (reference sequence). The CDR3 loop spans 14 amino acids.

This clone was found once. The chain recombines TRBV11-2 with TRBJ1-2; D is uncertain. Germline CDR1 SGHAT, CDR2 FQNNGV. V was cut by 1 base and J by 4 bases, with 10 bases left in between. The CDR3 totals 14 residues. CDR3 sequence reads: CASSLGPGFYGYTF. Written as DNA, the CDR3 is TGTGCCAGCAGCTTAGGCCCCGGATTCTATGGCTACACCTTC.

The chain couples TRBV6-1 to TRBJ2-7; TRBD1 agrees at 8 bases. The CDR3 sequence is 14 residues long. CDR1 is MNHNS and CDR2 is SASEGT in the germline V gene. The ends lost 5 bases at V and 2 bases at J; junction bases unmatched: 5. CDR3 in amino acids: CASSLRTGPYEQYF. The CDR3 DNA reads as TGTGCCAGCAGTCTCCGGACAGGGCCCTACGAGCAGTACTTC.

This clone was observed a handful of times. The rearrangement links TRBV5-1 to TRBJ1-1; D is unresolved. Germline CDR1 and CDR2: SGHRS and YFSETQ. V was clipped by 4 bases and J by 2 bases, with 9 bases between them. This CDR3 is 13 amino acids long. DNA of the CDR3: TGCGCCAGCAGCGGGGAGATAAACACTGAAGCTTTCTTT. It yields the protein CASSGEINTEAFF.

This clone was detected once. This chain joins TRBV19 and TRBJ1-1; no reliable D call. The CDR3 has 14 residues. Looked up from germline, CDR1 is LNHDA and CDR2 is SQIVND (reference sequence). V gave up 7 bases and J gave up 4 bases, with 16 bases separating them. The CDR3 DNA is TGTGCCAGTACCTCAGGTGGCCGGGGCACTGAAGCTTTCTTT. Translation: CASTSGGRGTEAFF.

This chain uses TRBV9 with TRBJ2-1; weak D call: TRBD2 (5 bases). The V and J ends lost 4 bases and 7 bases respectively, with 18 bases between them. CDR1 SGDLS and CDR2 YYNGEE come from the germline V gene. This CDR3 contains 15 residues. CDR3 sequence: CASSPPGNRGNEQFF. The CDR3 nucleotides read TGTGCCAGCAGCCCCCCTGGCAACCGAGGGAATGAGCAGTTCTTC.

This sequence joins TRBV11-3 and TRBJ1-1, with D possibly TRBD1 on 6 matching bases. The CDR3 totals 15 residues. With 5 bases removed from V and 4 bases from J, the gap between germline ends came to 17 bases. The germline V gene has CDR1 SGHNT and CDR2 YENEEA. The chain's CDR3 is CASSPRGRGTTEAFF. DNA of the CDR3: TGTGCCAGCAGCCCTCGAGGCAGGGGCACCACTGAAGCTTTCTTT.

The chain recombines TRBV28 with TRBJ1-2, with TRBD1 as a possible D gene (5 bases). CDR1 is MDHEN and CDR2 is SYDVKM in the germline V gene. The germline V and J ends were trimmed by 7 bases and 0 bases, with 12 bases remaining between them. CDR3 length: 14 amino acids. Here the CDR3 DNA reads TGTGCCAGCAAGCCCGGGGGGGCTAACTATGGCTACACCTTC. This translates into CASKPGGANYGYTF.

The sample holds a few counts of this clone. As DNA, the CDR3 is TGTGCCGGCCGGGAGGGTCATACCTACGAGCAGTACTTC. Translating it yields CAGREGHTYEQYF. V is TRBV30 and J is TRBJ2-7, with 8 bases lining up with TRBD2. The CDR3 is 13 amino acids. Trimming removed 8 bases from V and 2 bases from J; junction bases left unmatched: 8. Germline lookup yields CDR1 GTSNPN and CDR2 SVGIG (reference sequence).

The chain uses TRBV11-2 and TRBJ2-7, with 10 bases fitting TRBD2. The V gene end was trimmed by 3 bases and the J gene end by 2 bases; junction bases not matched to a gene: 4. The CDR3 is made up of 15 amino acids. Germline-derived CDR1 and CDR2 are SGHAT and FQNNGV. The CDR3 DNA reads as TGTGCCAGCAGCTTGGGACTAGCGAGAACCTACGAGCAGTACTTC. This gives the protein CASSLGLARTYEQYF.

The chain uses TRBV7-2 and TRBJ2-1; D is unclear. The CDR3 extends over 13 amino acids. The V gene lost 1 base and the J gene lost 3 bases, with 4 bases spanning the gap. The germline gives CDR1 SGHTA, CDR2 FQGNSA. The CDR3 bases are TGTGCCAGCAGCTTAGGACACTACAATGAGCAGTTCTTC. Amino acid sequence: CASSLGHYNEQFF.

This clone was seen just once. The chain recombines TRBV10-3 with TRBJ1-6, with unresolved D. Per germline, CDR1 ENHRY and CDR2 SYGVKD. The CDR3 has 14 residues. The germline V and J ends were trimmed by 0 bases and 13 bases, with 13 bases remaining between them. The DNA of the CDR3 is TGTGCCATCAGTGAGTCGGCCAGCGAGGCGCCCCTCCACTTT. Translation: CAISESASEAPLHF.

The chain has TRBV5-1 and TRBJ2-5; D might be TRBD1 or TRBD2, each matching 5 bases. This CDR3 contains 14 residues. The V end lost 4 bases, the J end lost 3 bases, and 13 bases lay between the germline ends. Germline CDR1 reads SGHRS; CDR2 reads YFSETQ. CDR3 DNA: TGCGCCAGCAGCGCCTGGGGGAGAGAAGAGACCCAGTACTTC. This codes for CASSAWGREETQYF.

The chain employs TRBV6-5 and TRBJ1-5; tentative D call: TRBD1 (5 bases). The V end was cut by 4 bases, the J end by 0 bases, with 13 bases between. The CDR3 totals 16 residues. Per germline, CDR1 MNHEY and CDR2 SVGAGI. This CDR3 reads CASSSRVGDSNQPQHF. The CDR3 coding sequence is TGTGCCAGCAGTTCCAGGGTGGGAGATAGCAATCAGCCCCAGCATTTT.